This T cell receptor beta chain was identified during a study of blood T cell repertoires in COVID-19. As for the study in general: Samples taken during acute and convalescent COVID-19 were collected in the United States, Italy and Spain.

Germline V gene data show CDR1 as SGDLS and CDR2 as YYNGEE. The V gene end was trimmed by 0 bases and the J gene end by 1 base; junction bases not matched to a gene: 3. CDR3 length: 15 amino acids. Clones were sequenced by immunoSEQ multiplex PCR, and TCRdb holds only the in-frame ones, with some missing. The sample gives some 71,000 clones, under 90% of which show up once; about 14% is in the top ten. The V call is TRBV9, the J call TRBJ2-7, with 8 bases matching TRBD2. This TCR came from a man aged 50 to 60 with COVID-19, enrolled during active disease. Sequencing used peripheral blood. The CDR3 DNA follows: TGTGCCAGCAGCGTAGGAGCGGGGGAGTCCTACGAGCAGTACTTC. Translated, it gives CASSVGAGESYEQYF.